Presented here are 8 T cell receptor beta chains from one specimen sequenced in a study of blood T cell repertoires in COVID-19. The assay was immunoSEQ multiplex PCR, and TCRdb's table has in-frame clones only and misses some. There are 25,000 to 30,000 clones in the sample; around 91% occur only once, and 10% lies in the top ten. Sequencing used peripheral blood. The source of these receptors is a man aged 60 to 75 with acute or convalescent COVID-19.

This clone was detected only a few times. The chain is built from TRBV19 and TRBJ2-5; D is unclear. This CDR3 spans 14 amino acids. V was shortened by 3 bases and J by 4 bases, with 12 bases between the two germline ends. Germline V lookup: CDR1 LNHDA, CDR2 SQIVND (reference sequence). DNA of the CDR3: TGTGCCAGTAGTATCCCTCTCGAGCCAGAGACCCAGTACTTC. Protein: CASSIPLEPETQYF.

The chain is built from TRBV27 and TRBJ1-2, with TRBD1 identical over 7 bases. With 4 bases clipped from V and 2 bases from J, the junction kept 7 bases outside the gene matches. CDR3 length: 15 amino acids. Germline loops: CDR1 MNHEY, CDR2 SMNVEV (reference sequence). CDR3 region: CASSSTGVPNYGYTF. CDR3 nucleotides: TGTGCCAGCAGTTCCACAGGGGTCCCCAACTATGGCTACACCTTC.

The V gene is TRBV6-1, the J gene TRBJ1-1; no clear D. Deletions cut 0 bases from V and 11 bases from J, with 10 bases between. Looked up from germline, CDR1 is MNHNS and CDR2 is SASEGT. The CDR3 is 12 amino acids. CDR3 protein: CASSEARQTAFF. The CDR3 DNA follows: TGTGCCAGCAGTGAAGCGCGGCAGACGGCTTTCTTT.

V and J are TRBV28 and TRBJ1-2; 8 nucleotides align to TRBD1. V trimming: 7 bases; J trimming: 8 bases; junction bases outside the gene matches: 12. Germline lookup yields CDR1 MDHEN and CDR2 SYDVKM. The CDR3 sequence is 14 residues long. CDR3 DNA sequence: TGTGCCAGCATTGAGGGACAGGTATACGGGGGCTACACCTTC. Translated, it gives CASIEGQVYGGYTF.

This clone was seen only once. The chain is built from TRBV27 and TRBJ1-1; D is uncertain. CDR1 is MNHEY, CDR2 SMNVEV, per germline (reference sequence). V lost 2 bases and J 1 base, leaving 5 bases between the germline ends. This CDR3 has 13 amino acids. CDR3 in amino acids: CASSLIANTEAFF. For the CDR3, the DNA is TGTGCCAGCAGTTTAATAGCGAACACTGAAGCTTTCTTT.

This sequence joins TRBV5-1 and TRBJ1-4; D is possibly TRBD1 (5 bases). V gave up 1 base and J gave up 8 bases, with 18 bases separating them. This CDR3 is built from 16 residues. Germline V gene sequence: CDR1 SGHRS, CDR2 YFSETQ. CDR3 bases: TGCGCCAGCAGCTTGTCCTCGGCCGGGACTCCGGAAAAACTGTTTTTT. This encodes CASSLSSAGTPEKLFF.

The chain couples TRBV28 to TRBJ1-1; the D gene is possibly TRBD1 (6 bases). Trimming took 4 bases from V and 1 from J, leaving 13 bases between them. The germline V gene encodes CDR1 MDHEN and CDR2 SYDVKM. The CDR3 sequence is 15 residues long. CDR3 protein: CASSSRGLWNTEAFF. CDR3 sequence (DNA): TGTGCCAGCAGTTCCAGGGGTTTGTGGAACACTGAAGCTTTCTTT.

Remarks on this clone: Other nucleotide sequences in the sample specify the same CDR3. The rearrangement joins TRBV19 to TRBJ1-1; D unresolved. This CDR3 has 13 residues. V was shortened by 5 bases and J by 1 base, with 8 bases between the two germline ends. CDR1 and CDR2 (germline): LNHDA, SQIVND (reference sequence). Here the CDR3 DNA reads TGTGCCAGTAGTCGAGGGAAGAACACTGAAGCTTTCTTT. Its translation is CASSRGKNTEAFF.